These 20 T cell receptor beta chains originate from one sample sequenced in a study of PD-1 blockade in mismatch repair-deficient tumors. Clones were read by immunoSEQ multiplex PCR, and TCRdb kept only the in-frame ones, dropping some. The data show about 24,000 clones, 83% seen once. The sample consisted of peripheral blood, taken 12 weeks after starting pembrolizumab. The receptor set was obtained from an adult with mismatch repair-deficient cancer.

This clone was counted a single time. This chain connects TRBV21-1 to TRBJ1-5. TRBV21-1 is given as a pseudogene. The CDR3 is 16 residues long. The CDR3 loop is CASSKGGVSGNQPQHF. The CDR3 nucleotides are TGTGCCAGCAGCAAAGGGGGGGTCAGTGGCAATCAGCCCCAGCATTTT.

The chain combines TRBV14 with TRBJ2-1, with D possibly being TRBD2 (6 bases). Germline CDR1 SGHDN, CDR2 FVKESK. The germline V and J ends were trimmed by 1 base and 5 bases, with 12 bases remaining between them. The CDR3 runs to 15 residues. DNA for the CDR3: TGTGCCAGCAGCCAAGTCGGGAGTAGCGACAATGAGCAGTTCTTC. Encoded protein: CASSQVGSSDNEQFF. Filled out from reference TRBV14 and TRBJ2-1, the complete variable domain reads EAGVTQFPSHSVIEKGQTVTLRCDPISGHDNLYWYRRVMGKEIKFLLHFVKESKQDESGMPNNRFLAERTGGTYSTLKVQPAELEDSGVYFCASSQVGSSDNEQFFGPGTRLTVL.

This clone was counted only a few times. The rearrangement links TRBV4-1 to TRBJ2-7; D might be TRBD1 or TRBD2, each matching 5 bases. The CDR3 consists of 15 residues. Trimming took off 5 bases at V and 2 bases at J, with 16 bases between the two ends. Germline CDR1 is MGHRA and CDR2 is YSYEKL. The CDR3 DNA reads TGCGCCAGCAGCTTAGGCCGGGACGGAGCCTACGAGCAGTACTTC. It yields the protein CASSLGRDGAYEQYF.

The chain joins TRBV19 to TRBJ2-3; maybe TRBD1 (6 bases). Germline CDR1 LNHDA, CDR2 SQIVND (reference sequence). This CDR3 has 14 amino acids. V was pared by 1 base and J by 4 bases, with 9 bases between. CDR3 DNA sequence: TGTGCCAGTAGTATAGTCCAGGGGTCAGATACGCAGTATTTT. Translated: CASSIVQGSDTQYF.

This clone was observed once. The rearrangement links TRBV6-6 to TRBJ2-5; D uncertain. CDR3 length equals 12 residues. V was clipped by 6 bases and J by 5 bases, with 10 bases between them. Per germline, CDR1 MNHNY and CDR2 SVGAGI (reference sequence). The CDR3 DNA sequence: TGTGCCAGCAGGATACCTTGGGAGACCCAGTACTTC. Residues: CASRIPWETQYF.

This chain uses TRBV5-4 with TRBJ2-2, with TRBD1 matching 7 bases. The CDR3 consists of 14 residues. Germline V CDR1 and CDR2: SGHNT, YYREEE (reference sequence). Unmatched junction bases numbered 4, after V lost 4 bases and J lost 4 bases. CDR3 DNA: TGTGCCAGCAGCGCCCCAGGGGGCACCGGGGAGCTGTTTTTT. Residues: CASSAPGGTGELFF.

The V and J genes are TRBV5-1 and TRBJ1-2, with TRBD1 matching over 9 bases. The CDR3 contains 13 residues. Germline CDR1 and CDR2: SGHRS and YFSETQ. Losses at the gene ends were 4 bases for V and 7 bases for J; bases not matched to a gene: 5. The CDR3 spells CASSRDRDTGYTF. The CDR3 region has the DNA TGCGCCAGCAGCCGGGACAGGGATACTGGCTACACCTTC.

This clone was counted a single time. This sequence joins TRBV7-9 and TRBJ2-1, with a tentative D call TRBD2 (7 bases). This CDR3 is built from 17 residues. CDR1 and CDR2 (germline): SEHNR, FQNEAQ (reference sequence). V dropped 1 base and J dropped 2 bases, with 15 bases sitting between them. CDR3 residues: CASSLGGGALAYNEQFF. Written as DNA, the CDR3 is TGTGCCAGCAGCTTAGGTGGGGGGGCTTTGGCCTACAATGAGCAGTTCTTC.

CDR3 DNA sequence: TGTGCCAGCAGCCAACCCCCGGGGGAGGATACTGAAGCTTTCTTT. It specifies CASSQPPGEDTEAFF. This chain joins TRBV4-2 and TRBJ1-1; weak D call: TRBD1 (5 bases). The CDR3 is 15 residues long. The germline V and J ends were trimmed by 2 bases and 5 bases, with 15 bases remaining between them. The germline CDR1 and CDR2 sequences are LGHNA and YNFKEQ.

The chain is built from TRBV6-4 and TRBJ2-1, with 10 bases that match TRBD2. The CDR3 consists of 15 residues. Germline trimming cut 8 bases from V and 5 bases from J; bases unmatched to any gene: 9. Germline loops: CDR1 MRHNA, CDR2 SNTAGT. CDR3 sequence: CASAMGTSANNEQFF. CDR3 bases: TGTGCCAGCGCCATGGGGACTAGCGCTAACAATGAGCAGTTCTTC.

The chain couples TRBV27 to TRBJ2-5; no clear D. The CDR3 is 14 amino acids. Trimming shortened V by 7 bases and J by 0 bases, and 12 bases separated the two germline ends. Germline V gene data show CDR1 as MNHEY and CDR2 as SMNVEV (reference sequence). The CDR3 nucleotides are TGTGCCAGCAAAGCGCAAGGGTACCAAGAGACCCAGTACTTC. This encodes CASKAQGYQETQYF.

The CDR3 sequence: CASSLWGPRALLSGANVLTF. Written as DNA, the CDR3 is TGTGCCAGCAGTTTATGGGGACCCCGGGCCCTTCTCTCTGGGGCCAACGTCCTGACTTTC. The rearrangement joins TRBV27 to TRBJ2-6; the D gene could be TRBD1 or TRBD2 (5 bases each). The CDR3 contains 20 residues. V was cut by 1 base and J by 0 bases, with 19 bases left in between. Per the germline V gene, CDR1 is MNHEY and CDR2 is SMNVEV (reference sequence). Full variable domain (missing parts from reference TRBV27 and TRBJ2-6): EAQVTQNPRYLITVTGKKLTVTCSQNMNHEYMSWYRQDPGLGLRQIYYSMNVEVTDKGDVPEGYKVSRKEKRNFPLILESPSPNQTSLYFCASSLWGPRALLSGANVLTFGAGSRLTVL.

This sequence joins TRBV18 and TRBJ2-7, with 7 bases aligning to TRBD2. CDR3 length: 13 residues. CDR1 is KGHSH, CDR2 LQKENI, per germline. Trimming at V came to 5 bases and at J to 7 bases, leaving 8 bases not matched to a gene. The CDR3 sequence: CASSAGVQEEQYF. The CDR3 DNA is TGTGCCAGCTCAGCGGGAGTCCAGGAAGAGCAGTACTTC. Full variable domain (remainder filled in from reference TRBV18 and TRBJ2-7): NAGVMQNPRHLVRRRGQEARLRCSPMKGHSHVYWYRQLPEEGLKFMVYLQKENIIDESGMPKERFSAEFPKEGPSILRIQQVVRGDSAAYFCASSAGVQEEQYFGPGTRLTVT.

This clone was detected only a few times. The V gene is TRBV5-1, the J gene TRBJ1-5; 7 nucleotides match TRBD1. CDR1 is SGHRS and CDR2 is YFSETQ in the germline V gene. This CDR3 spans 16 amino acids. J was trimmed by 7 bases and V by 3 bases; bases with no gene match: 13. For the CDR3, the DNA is TGCGCCAGCAGCTCCCACGCAGGGGGTCCAGGCCAGCCCCAGCATTTT. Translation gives CASSSHAGGPGQPQHF.

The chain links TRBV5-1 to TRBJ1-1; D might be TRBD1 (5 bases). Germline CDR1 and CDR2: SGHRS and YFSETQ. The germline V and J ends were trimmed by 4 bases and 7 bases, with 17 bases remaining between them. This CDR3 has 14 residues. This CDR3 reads CASSRSGTQDEAFF. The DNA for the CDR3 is TGCGCCAGCAGCCGGTCCGGGACGCAGGATGAAGCTTTCTTT.

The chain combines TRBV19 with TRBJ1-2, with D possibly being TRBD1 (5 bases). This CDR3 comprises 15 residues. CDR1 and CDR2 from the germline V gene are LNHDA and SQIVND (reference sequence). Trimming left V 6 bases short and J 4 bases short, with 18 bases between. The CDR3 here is CASRYRDAITYGYTF. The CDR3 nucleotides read TGTGCCAGTAGGTACCGGGACGCCATTACCTATGGCTACACCTTC. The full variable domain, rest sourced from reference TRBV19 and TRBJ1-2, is DGGITQSPKYLFRKEGQNVTLSCEQNLNHDAMYWYRQDPGQGLRLIYYSQIVNDFQKGDIAEGYSVSREKKESFPLTVTSAQKNPTAFYLCASRYRDAITYGYTFGSGTRLTVV.

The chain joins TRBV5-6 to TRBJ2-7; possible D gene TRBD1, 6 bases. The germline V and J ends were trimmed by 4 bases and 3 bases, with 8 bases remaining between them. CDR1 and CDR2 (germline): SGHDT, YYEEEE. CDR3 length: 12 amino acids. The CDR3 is CASSPQGYEQYF. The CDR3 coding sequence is TGTGCCAGCAGCCCACAGGGCTACGAGCAGTACTTC.

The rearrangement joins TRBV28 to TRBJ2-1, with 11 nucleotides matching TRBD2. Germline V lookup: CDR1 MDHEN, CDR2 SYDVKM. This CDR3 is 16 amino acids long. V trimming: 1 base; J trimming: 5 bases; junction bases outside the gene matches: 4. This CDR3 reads CASSLLVAGGDNEQFF. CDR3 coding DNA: TGTGCCAGCAGTTTATTGGTAGCGGGAGGGGACAATGAGCAGTTCTTC.

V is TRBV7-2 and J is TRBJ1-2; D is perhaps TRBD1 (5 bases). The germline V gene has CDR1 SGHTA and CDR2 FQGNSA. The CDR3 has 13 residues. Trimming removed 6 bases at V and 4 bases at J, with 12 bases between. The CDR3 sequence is CASSGGVRYGYTF. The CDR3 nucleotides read TGTGCCAGCAGTGGGGGGGTCCGCTATGGCTACACCTTC.

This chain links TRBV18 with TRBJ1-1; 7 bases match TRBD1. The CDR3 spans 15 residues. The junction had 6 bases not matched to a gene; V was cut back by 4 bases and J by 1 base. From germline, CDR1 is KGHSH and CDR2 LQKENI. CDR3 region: CASSLSTGTNTEAFF. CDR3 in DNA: TGTGCCAGCTCACTATCGACAGGGACGAACACTGAAGCTTTCTTT.